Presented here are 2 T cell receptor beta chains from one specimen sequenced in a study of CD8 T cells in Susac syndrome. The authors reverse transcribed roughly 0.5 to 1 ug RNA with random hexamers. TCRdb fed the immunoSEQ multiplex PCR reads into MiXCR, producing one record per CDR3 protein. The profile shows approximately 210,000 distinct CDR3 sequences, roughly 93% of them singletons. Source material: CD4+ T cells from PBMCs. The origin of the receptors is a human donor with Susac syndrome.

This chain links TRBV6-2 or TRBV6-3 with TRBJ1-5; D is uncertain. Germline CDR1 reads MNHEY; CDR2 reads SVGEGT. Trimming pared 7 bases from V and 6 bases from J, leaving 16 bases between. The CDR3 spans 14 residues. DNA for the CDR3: TGTGCCAGCACCGTGCCACAGTCGAGTCAGCCCCAGCATTTT. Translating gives CASTVPQSSQPQHF.

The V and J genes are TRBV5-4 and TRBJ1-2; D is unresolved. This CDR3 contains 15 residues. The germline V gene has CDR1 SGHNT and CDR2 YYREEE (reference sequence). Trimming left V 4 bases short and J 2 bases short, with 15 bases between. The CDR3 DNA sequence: TGTGCCAGCAGCGGCGGCGGCAGCTTAAACTATGGCTACACCTTC. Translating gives CASSGGGSLNYGYTF.